Listed below are T cell receptor beta chains from one sample, sequenced in a study of shared clonotypes between healthy human individuals. Method: immunoSEQ multiplex PCR; TCRdb's copy keeps in-frame clones and lacks some. Among about 2 million clones, roughly 96% were seen once, and the ten largest hold more than 0.1%. Material: naive CD4+ T cells sorted from blood. These receptors were collected from a man aged 18 to 30 in good health. The CDR3 runs from the conserved cysteine through the conserved F or W. The D gene is left open where the match is weak. Clone size is given for some rows only: seen once, a few or many times, or a class if the clone is expanded.

TRBJ2-7 | . | TRBV5-6 | TRBD2 | TGTGCCAGCAGCTCCCTAGCGGGAGGGCTGCAGTACTTC | CASSSLAGGLQYF
TRBJ2-3 | . | TRBV9 | . | TGTGCCAGCACCCGCGGGGACCCCACAGATACGCAGTATTTT | CASTRGDPTDTQYF
TRBJ1-4 | . | TRBV28 | . | TGTGCCAGCAGTTTATCCGGGGGGCGAAGGGGTGAAAAACTGTTTTTT | CASSLSGGRRGEKLFF
TRBJ1-1 | . | TRBV11-1 | TRBD1 | TGTGCCAGCAGCTTCGCGACGGACAGGGTGACTAACACTGAAGCTTTCTTT | CASSFATDRVTNTEAFF
TRBJ2-7 | . | TRBV9 | TRBD2 | TGTGCCAGCAGCGTAGATCCGGGGGGACTAGCGGGAGAGGACGAGCAGTACTTC | CASSVDPGGLAGEDEQYF
TRBJ2-7 | . | TRBV7-9 | TRBD2 | TGTGCCAGCAGCTTAGCGGGACTAGCGGGAATCAAGCAGTACTTC | CASSLAGLAGIKQYF
TRBJ1-6 | . | TRBV28 | . | TGTGCCAGCAGTTTAATCAGGTCACCCCTCCACTTT | CASSLIRSPLHF
TRBJ1-2 | . | TRBV9 | . | TGTGCCAGCAGCGTAGACCCAGGGAGCGTCTATGGCTACACCTTC | CASSVDPGSVYGYTF
TRBJ2-1 | . | TRBV30 | . | TGTGCCTGGAAAGGTATAGGAGGGGAGCAGTTCTTC | CAWKGIGGEQFF
TRBJ1-1 | once | TRBV5-4 | . | TGTGCCAGCAGCTTGAATATGCAGGGAGGGACTGAAGCTTTCTTT | CASSLNMQGGTEAFF
TRBJ2-1 | . | TRBV6-4 | . | TGTGCCAGCAGTTCGGACAGCTCGGGTGAGCAGTTCTTC | CASSSDSSGEQFF
TRBJ2-1 | . | TRBV7-2 | TRBD2 | TGTGCCAGCAGCTTAGCCCTAGCGGGGGGCTCCTACAATGAGCAGTTCTTC | CASSLALAGGSYNEQFF
TRBJ2-5 | once | TRBV5-1 | TRBD2 | TGCGCCAGCAGCTTGTCAGCGGGAGAAGAGACCCAGTACTTC | CASSLSAGEETQYF
TRBJ1-1 | . | TRBV18 | . | TGTGCCAGCTCCCCGGAGGCGATGATGAACACTGAAGCTTTCTTT | CASSPEAMMNTEAFF
TRBJ2-7 | . | TRBV5-6 | TRBD1 | TGTGCCAGCAGCTCCTCCGGGACAGGGTACTACGAGCAGTACTTC | CASSSSGTGYYEQYF
TRBJ2-5 | . | TRBV7-9 | TRBD2 | TGTGCCAGCAGCTTAGCTTCCGGGGGGATGGAGACCCAGTACTTC | CASSLASGGMETQYF
TRBJ1-4 | . | TRBV19 | . | TGTGCCAGTAGTATGCTGGGTTGGGAAAAACTGTTTTTT | CASSMLGWEKLFF
TRBJ1-3 | . | TRBV18 | TRBD1 | TGTGCCAGCTCACCGGGGACAGGGGATGGAAACACCATATATTTT | CASSPGTGDGNTIYF
TRBJ2-3 | . | TRBV6-5 | . | TGTGCCAGCAGTTACGTAGATACGCAGTATTTT | CASSYVDTQYF
TRBJ2-1 | . | TRBV4-1 | TRBD2 | TGCGCCAGCAGCCAGGGGGGACTAGCGGGCGCTTGGGATGAGCAGTTCTTC | CASSQGGLAGAWDEQFF
TRBJ2-7 | . | TRBV6-5 | . | TGTGCCAGCAGTAAACTAGGGGGGCCCCTAGAGCAGTACTTC | CASSKLGGPLEQYF
TRBJ1-1 | . | TRBV12-5 | . | TGTGCTAGTGGTTTGGGGCATTTGAACACTGAAGCTTTCTTT | CASGLGHLNTEAFF